What follows describes a single TCR beta chain. The antigen it binds to is not known. Base-call qualities are not available, and no considerably larger clone is one nucleotide away. This record comes from a study of blood T cell repertoires in COVID-19 (dated by TCRdb to 2020 to 2021). Regarding the complete study: Samples covering the acute and convalescent phases of COVID-19 were provided by collaborators in the United States, Italy and Spain. Nearly every sample came with metadata listing a de-identified subject ID, COVID-19 status, age in years and sex. The dataset comprised deeply sampled blood TCRbeta repertoires from subjects exposed to, actively infected with, or recovered from COVID-19. Samples were obtained from the ongoing ImmuneRACE study (first 160 participants) and from 950 to 1,500 subjects provided by 6 global collaborators. Where available, HLA class I and class II types were obtained from metadata supplied by the sample provider rather than from assay-based typing. The prospective study material was composed of cDNA or gDNA derived from T cells, B-cell-depleted T cells, or PBMCs. The repertoires were released in a freely available public database intended as a resource for research on the immune response to SARS-CoV-2.

In the prospective study, participants were about 18 to 95 years old, resided in 24 geographic areas of the United States, and were enrolled through a virtual design. Cohort assignment in the prospective study relied on participant-reported clinical history from a screening survey and a study questionnaire. Exposed participants were defined as having been in contact with someone with a PCR-confirmed or clinician-diagnosed COVID-19 case within 2 weeks of study entry. In the prospective study, whole blood, serum and a nasopharyngeal or oropharyngeal swab were collected from each participant by mobile phlebotomists. Additional blood draws and questionnaires over a 2-month period could optionally be provided by prospective study participants. Before DNA extraction, blood samples from the prospective study were shipped at room temperature or frozen. Summary of the overall study and its limitations: Clinical and demographic metadata were provided uncurated, with the amount varying by source and participant.

For CDR1 and CDR2, the germline V gene (reference sequence) lists SEHNR and FQNEAQ. The CDR3 has 14 amino acids, counting the end cysteine and phenylalanine. Here the CDR3 DNA is all that survives: 42 bases in frame from base 1. The trim is 5 bases for V and 0 bases for J, with a gap of 10 bases between the germline ends. The immunoSEQ Assay, a bias-controlled multiplex PCR, was used to amplify TCRbeta CDR3 regions from genomic DNA. In the authors' own workflow: The number of nucleated cells in each sample was estimated from the amplification of reference gene primers within the assay. To quantify the absolute abundance of each unique TCRbeta CDR3 rearrangement, sequence reads were collapsed and filtered. For each sample, productive Simpson clonality was calculated as the square root of Simpson's diversity index across productive rearrangements. Imported from immuneACCESS, the table was reduced by TCRdb to in-frame sequences with V and J called. These copies leave out some clones; in studies compared against another copy, an unresolved V gene accounts for under half, and the cause of the remainder is not known. V and J calls and clone size follow that table, whereas D and trimming were derived from the DNA. The sample profile shows 210,000 or so clones; 83% of them were found once. In total, the top ten clones hold about 4.8% of the sample.

The sequence was collected from a woman aged 45 to 65 who had been exposed to COVID-19. The V and J segments used are TRBV7-9 and TRBJ1-1; matching of 5 bases hints at TRBD1 as the D gene. The sequenced sample consisted of PBMCs or T cells enriched from blood (not recorded which). The CDR3 reads as follows: CASSITGLNTEAFF. The DNA is TGTGCCAGCAGCATCACAGGATTGAACACTGAAGCTTTCTTT.